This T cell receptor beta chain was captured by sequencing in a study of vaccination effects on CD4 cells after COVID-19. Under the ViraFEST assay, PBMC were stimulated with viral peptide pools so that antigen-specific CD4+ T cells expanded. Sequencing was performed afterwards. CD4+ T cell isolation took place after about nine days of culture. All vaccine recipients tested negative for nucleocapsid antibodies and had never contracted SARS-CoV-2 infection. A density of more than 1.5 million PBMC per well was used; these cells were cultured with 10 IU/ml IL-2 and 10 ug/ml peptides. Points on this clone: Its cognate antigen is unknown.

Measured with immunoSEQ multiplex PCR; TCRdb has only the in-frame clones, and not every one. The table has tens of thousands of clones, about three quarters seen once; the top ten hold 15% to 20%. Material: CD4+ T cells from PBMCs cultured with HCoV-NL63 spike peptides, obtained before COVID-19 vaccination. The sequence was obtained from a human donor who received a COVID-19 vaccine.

The CDR3 DNA is TGTGCCAGTAGTCGGGGCCCCCGGTCAGGGGGGGACACTGAAGCTTTCTTT. Protein sequence: CASSRGPRSGGDTEAFF. The chain is built from TRBV19 and TRBJ1-1; 7 positions match TRBD1. This CDR3 is 17 amino acids long. The germline V gene encodes CDR1 LNHDA and CDR2 SQIVND (reference sequence). The junction had 15 bases not matched to a gene; V was cut back by 5 bases and J by 3 bases.